Included here is one TCR beta chain sequence, with context. The antigen remains undetermined. At one of its ends the junction is not consistent with the germline gene, which may arise from a read error. Clones were read by immunoSEQ multiplex PCR, and TCRdb kept only the in-frame ones, dropping some. The sample shows approximately 5,000 clones, approximately 91% of them seen only once. The CDR3 has 11 amino acids. Germline CDR1 is GTSNPN and CDR2 is SVGIG (reference sequence). This record comes from a study of T cell clonotyping in hematopoietic cell transplantation. Notes on the study in general: At the given depth, recipient repertoires were over 95% de novo clonotypes. After transplant, recipient diversity fell while pathologically expanded clonotypes grew through day 180.

The clonotype comes from a female patient aged 50-59 years who had an allogeneic stem cell transplant from an unrelated donor, so T cells may come from the graft donor. Some clones in this sample may be carry-over from other donors' samples. This chain connects TRBV30 to TRBJ2-7; D is unclear. The sequenced sample was peripheral blood mononuclear cells, obtained 100 days after allogeneic stem cell transplant. CDR3 protein: CAYMDGLSRDF. CDR3 sequence (DNA): TGTGCCTATATGGACGGCCTCTCTAGGGACTTC.